This TCR beta chain was recovered during a study of PD-L1 blockade in urothelial cancer. Assay: immunoSEQ multiplex PCR; the TCRdb copy retains only in-frame clones and omits some. Among around 130,000 clones listed, around 84% were seen once. The time point here: pretreatment peripheral blood. V lost 0 bases to trimming and J lost 8 bases; unmatched junction nucleotides: 21. The V gene's germline CDR1 is SGHRS and CDR2 YFSETQ. The CDR3 is made up of 19 amino acids. The rearrangement links TRBV5-1 to TRBJ1-2; 8 nucleotides agree with TRBD1. The sequence came from a man aged 50-60 years with urothelial cancer. Source: PBMCs, taken around atezolizumab (anti-PD-L1) treatment. CDR3 in DNA: TGCGCCAGCAGCTTGGCCCCGCCGTCCAAACAGGGGGGTCTATGGGGCTACACCTTC. Translated: CASSLAPPSKQGGLWGYTF.